This T cell receptor beta chain was recovered during a study of shared T cell receptors in the human thymus. This CDR3 contains 17 residues. Trimming at V came to 5 bases and at J to 4 bases, leaving 12 bases not matched to a gene. The germline CDR1 and CDR2 sequences are MDHEN and SYDVKM. TCRdb keeps only in-frame clones here, not all; method: immunoSEQ multiplex PCR. This table has hundreds of thousands of clones, roughly 90% appearing once. This clone was counted once. These same records also appear under a second study, on human thymus T cells. That investigation notes: Donation was from healthy Finnish infants who were having corrective surgery that addressed congenital heart defects. There were highly overlapping thymic repertoires among unrelated individuals, as related research reported.

Sequenced input: thymocytes. The rearrangement uses TRBV28 and TRBJ1-3, with 9 bases aligning to TRBD1. The receptor was derived from a boy younger than two with a congenital heart defect. CDR3: CASSLPLPGQGGNTIYF. The CDR3 nucleotides read TGTGCCAGCAGTCTCCCACTACCGGGACAGGGAGGAAACACCATATATTTT.